This TCR beta chain was retrieved from a study of T cell repertoires in cytomegalovirus infection. This clonotype was counted many times. Its antigen is unknown. TCRdb fed the reads into MiXCR, producing one record per CDR3 protein. The sample shows approximately 600,000 distinct CDR3 sequences, 40% of them seen only once. Study findings and constraints: Clonotypes of TCR beta that were HLA-C-restricted and CMV-specific dominated the ex vivo response.

Germline values: CDR1 SGHTA, CDR2 FQGNSA. V was trimmed by 5 bases and J by 2 bases, leaving 14 bases between them. The CDR3 runs 15 residues. The source was cultured PBMCs, collected from culture after CMV antigen stimulation. The chain is built from TRBV7-2 and TRBJ2-3; D might be TRBD1 or TRBD2, each matching 6 bases. This receptor was identified in a human donor in good health (CMV status not recorded). Some clones in this sample may be carry-over from other donors' samples. The CDR3 coding sequence is TGTGCCAGCAGCCTTTCTTGGGGGGCCACAGATACGCAGTATTTT. Amino acids: CASSLSWGATDTQYF. The full variable domain, with the rest looked up from reference TRBV7-2 and TRBJ2-3, is GAGVSQSPSNKVTEKGKDVELRCDPISGHTALYWYRQSLGQGLEFLIYFQGNSAPDKSGLPSDRFSAERTGGSVSTLTIQRTQQEDSAVYLCASSLSWGATDTQYFGPGTRLTVL.